The entry below describes one T cell receptor beta chain. What antigen it recognizes has not been identified. The sample holds no much larger clone one base away, and base qualities are not on file. The donors were healthy, HIV-negative adults with no recently reported acute infections or vaccinations. Every donor was a Caucasian adult residing in Nashville, Tennessee, USA. CD4+ T cells were enriched by magnetic negative selection; naive cells were then positively selected on CD45RA, and the negative fraction formed the memory subset. Blood was collected by leukapheresis, and PBMCs were isolated by Ficoll-Histopaque density gradient centrifugation and then cryopreserved in liquid nitrogen vapor phase. Analytical flow cytometry was used to check the purity and quantity of each magnetically sorted T cell population. From each sorted fraction, genomic DNA was isolated and quantified by UV absorbance on a Nanodrop 2000c.

CDR3 length: 14 amino acids, cysteine to phenylalanine. Kept here is only the CDR3 DNA, which spans 42 bases and is read in frame from base 1. Based on the germline V gene (reference sequence), the CDR1 and CDR2 sequences are LNHDA and SQIVND. Using the deep immunoSEQ assay, TCR CDR3 regions were amplified from genomic DNA by multiplex PCR. For each cell subset, the extracted genomic DNA was distributed evenly across all wells of several immunoSEQ 96-well plates, and each plate served as one replicate. For sorted subsets, each replicate PCR was loaded with roughly 0.2 ug genomic DNA, equivalent to some 31,000 T cell genomes. The purified libraries were quantified using a Qubit 3.0 fluorometer, sized with a Bioanalyzer 2100, and then quantified again using the KAPA Library Quantification kit. Each immunoSEQ 96-well plate was sequenced on its own single-read 150-cycle Illumina NextSeq 550 flow cell. Concerning the study's data processing: The immunoSEQ output contained only junctional sequences without quality scores, so filtering could not match that applied to full-length reads. To assign V/J genes and CDR3, sequences were annotated using PyIR, a Python wrapper for IgBLAST v1.9, with IMGT germline references. Any read was removed if the V/J assignment was weak (E-value above 1e-6), the CDR3 was missing, or the read contained stop codons, out-of-frame junctions, or ambiguous translated residues. V3J clonotypes were defined by identical inferred V gene, J gene, and CDR3 amino acid sequence. Percentage overlap between repertoires was calculated by dividing the number of shared unique clonotypes by the size of the smaller repertoire. Three approaches were used to assess repertoire richness: RTK rarefaction, the Chao1 estimator, and Recon v2.1 estimates of unobserved clonotypes. Generation probabilities were computed with OLGA for all TCRbeta clonotypes obtained by the gDNA method from four donors. This immuneACCESS table, as held by TCRdb, lists in-frame sequences with V and J called but not all clones. Of the missing ones, under half trace to an unresolved V gene in checked studies; the others have no known cause. V and J calls plus clone size are reproduced from that table; the DNA served to infer D and trimming. The sample includes about 600,000 clones, with more than 95% observed a single time. About 0.06% of the sample is held by the ten biggest clonotypes.

The data belong to a study of shared clonotypes between healthy human individuals (dated by TCRdb to about 2020). Context from the whole study: The cohort included a few men and a couple of women between 18 and 49 years of age. Per donor, three plates each were used for CD4 naive and CD4 memory, two for CD8 naive, and one for CD8 memory. To estimate repertoire size and how much clonotypes are shared between individuals, the study performed deep sequencing of blood TCR repertoires from five healthy adults. To increase sequencing depth and limit assay-specific biases, TCR repertoire library preparation and sequencing were carried out by different laboratories using diverse techniques. Leukapheresis yielded between about 0.85 and 9 billion PBMCs per donor. Study-wide findings and limitations: Compared with non-shared clonotypes, the clonotypes found in all four sorted-subset donors had higher generation probabilities. Estimated clonotype richness was generally larger for naive than for memory subsets. Sampling was restricted to blood, and TCR repertoires in tissues likely differ from the TCR repertoires found in blood. Because the study included only a small number of donors, the genetic and exposure-history diversity represented was limited. Pairwise subsampling indicated that sequencing depth was expected to affect the degree of clonotype sharing among donors. Rarefaction of sorted-subset datasets indicated incomplete sequencing despite the large sequencing depth. When several donors were compared, the shared fraction of clonotypes was around 5% for naive CD4, around 3.6% for naive CD8, 2.3% for memory CD4, and approximately 0.4% for memory CD8.

Sequencing input: naive CD4+ T cells sorted from blood. The sample's cell subset or site label, decoded: CD45RA+ positively selected. The sequence was collected from a woman aged 30 to 39 in good health. Recombination connected TRBV19 to TRBJ2-5, with 12 junctional bases fitting TRBD2. Gene TRBJ2-7 matches the end of the DNA better, so the J call may be wrong. The nucleotide sequence reads TGTGCCAGTAGGCTAGCGGGAGGGACTTACGAGCAGTACTTC. Translated, this gives CASRLAGGTYEQYF.